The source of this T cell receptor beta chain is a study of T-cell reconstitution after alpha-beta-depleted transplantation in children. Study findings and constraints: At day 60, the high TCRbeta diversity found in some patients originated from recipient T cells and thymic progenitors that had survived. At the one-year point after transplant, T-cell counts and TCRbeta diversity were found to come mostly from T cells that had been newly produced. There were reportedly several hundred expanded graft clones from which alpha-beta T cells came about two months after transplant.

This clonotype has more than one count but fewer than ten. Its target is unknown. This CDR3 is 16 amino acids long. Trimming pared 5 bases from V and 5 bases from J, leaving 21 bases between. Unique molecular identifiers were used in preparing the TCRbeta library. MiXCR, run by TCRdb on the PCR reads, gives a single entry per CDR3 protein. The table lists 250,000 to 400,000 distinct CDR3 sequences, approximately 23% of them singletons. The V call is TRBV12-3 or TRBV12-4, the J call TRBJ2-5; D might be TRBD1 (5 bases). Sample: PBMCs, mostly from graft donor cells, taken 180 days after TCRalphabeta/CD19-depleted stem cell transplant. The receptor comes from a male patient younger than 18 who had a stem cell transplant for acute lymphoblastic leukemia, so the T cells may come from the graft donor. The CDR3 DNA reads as TGTGCCAGCAGTCCGTTCCTTAAGGGGTGGGCGGAGACCCAGTACTTC. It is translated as CASSPFLKGWAETQYF.